This T cell receptor beta chain was found in a study of cytomegalovirus exposure and HLA in healthy donors. Study-level findings and limits: Later analysis placed DRB1 highest and HLA-C lowest in TCR association rates, which differed by HLA locus. Researchers reported from a later analysis that most CMV-associated TCR beta chains appeared HLA-restricted. TCR beta chains numbering under 200 were designated cytomegalovirus-associated. In a later analysis, TCR beta V- and J-gene trimming was associated with a missense DCLRE1C variant.

The PCR employed 60 Vbeta primers together with 13 Jbeta primers. Assay used: immunoSEQ multiplex PCR; TCRdb lists only in-frame clones, some missing. In total, the table holds 190,000 or so clones. V dropped 0 bases and J dropped 2; count of bases not matched to a gene: 0. CDR3 length: 14 amino acids. In germline, CDR1 is SGHRS, CDR2 YFSETQ. About this clone itself: Its antigen is unidentified.

The rearrangement uses TRBV5-1 and TRBJ2-3, with 7 bases lining up with TRBD2. Sequences were obtained from PBMCs. This clonotype was obtained from a boy younger than 18 in good health and CMV-seronegative. Here the CDR3 DNA reads TGCGCCAGCAGCTTGGGGGACTACACAGATACGCAGTATTTT. Protein sequence: CASSLGDYTDTQYF. Full variable domain (missing parts from reference TRBV5-1 and TRBJ2-3): KAGVTQTPRYLIKTRGQQVTLSCSPISGHRSVSWYQQTPGQGLQFLFEYFSETQRNKGNFPGRFSGRQFSNSRSEMNVSTLELGDSALYLCASSLGDYTDTQYFGPGTRLTVL.